This T cell receptor beta chain was sequenced for a study of T-cell memory formation after mild COVID-19. This clonotype came up a few times. Its antigen is currently unknown. Each CDR3 protein is one row after TCRdb ran MiXCR on the 5' RACE reads. The sample lists around 510,000 distinct CDR3 sequences; less than 25% were seen once. The germline CDR1 and CDR2 sequences are SGHTA and FQGNSA. The V end was cut by 2 bases, the J end by 0 bases, with 19 bases between. The CDR3 sequence is 18 residues long. Whole-study findings and limits: Several responding clones turned up in pre-infection memory, indicating that cross-reactive memory may have taken part.

Material: PBMCs or a T cell subset sorted from them (not recorded which). This chain uses TRBV7-2 with TRBJ1-1; tentative D call: TRBD1 (6 bases). The source is an adult woman who had mild COVID-19 (a few samples of this study predate the infection). Cell type and time point are not known. The CDR3 bases are TGTGCCAGCAGCTTACGGGGCAGGGGCCGAGGGGTGAACACTGAAGCTTTCTTT. This codes for CASSLRGRGRGVNTEAFF.